This is a list of T cell receptor beta chains from one sample in a study of blood T cells in healthy people across ages. TCRdb re-called the 5' RACE reads with MiXCR, one entry per CDR3 protein. Found here are about 1,500,000 distinct CDR3 sequences, approximately 38% of them singletons; the top ten hold 7.9%. What was sequenced was blood. The receptors were gathered from a young woman in good health. Each CDR3 is given with its conserved first and last residue. A D gene is named only where the DNA matches it firmly. Clone sizes are given selectively: once, few, many, or a class where the clone is expanded.

v_call	clone_size	d_call	j_call	cdr3_nt	cdr3_aa
TRBV7-9	NA	NA	TRBJ1-6	TGTGCCAGCAGCGGCAACGAAATGGATTCACCCCTCCACTTT	CASSGNEMDSPLHF
TRBV3-1	few	NA	TRBJ2-3	TGTGCCAGCAGCCGTGCTGTGGGTGTAATGACAGATACGCAGTATTTT	CASSRAVGVMTDTQYF
TRBV10-3	few	TRBD1	TRBJ2-5	TGTGCCATCAGCATCCTTAGGGGACAGGGGGCGAGTGAGCAGTACTTC	CAISILRGQGASEQYF
TRBV18	NA	NA	TRBJ2-4	TGTGCCAGCCGGCAGGGGAAAGGGGAAAACATTCAGTACTTC	CASRQGKGENIQYF
TRBV12-3/TRBV12-4	few	TRBD2	TRBJ2-1	TGTGCCAGCTTCCAAGGTGGGAGGGCCCACAATGAGCAGTTCTTC	CASFQGGRAHNEQFF
TRBV25-1	NA	TRBD2	TRBJ2-5	TGTGCCAGCAGTGAATACGCGGGGGGGAGAGAGACCCAGTACTTC	CASSEYAGGRETQYF
TRBV4-1	NA	TRBD2	TRBJ2-7	TGCGCCAGCAGCCAACCCGCGGGAGGCTCCTACAATGAGCAGTACTTC	CASSQPAGGSYNEQYF
TRBV7-2	NA	NA	TRBJ2-1	TGTGCCAGCAGCTTAGTGGTAGTCACAGAGACCCAGTTCTTC	CASSLVVVTETQFF
TRBV9	NA	TRBD2	TRBJ2-3	TGTGCCAGCAGCGGTACTAGCGGGGGGGCTTCCACAGATACGCAGTATTTT	CASSGTSGGASTDTQYF
TRBV6-1	few	NA	TRBJ2-7	TGTGCCAGCAGGGACGCGAGCTCCTACGAGCAGTACTTC	CASRDASSYEQYF
TRBV12-3/TRBV12-4	few	TRBD2	TRBJ2-1	TGTGCCAGCAGTGCTAGCGGGGGGGCAGGGAATGAGCAGTTCTTC	CASSASGGAGNEQFF
TRBV27	NA	TRBD2	TRBJ2-5	TGTGCCAGCAGTACTCGACTAGCGGACAATGAGCAGTACTTC	CASSTRLADNEQYF
TRBV6-5	NA	TRBD2	TRBJ2-5	TGTGCCAGCAGTTTAACTAGCGGGAGGGCCCAAGAGACCCAGTACTTC	CASSLTSGRAQETQYF
TRBV14	NA	NA	TRBJ2-5	TGTGCCAGCAGTTCTACCCCGACCCAGTACTTC	CASSSTPTQYF
TRBV20-1	NA	NA	TRBJ2-5	TGCAGTGCCCACCCCCGAGGGGGGAGGGAGACCCAGTACTTC	CSAHPRGGRETQYF
TRBV11-2	NA	NA	TRBJ2-7	TGTGCCAGCAGCTGGGGGGGACAGCTCTACGAGCAGTACTTC	CASSWGGQLYEQYF
TRBV6-1	few	TRBD1	TRBJ1-2	TGTGCCAGCAGTTCCGGGACAGGGAGAAGTGGGGGCTACACCTTC	CASSSGTGRSGGYTF
TRBV14	few	NA	TRBJ1-2	TGTGCCAGCAGCCAGACAGGTCGTTACACCTTC	CASSQTGRYTF
TRBV20-1	few	NA	TRBJ2-1	TGCAGTGCTAGGACTGTAGGGACACTCCGCTCCTACAATGAGCAGTTCTTC	CSARTVGTLRSYNEQFF
TRBV29-1	few	NA	TRBJ1-1	TGCAGCGTTGTAGACGGAGAAGCTTTCTTT	CSVVDGEAFF
TRBV2	few	TRBD1	TRBJ1-2	TGTGCCAGCAGTGACAGGGGGCGGATTAACTATGGCTACACCTTC	CASSDRGRINYGYTF
TRBV6-1	few	TRBD1	TRBJ2-3	TGTGCCAGCAGTACACCGGCCGACAGGGGCTTGAGCACAGATACGCAGTATTTT	CASSTPADRGLSTDTQYF
TRBV6-2/TRBV6-3	NA	NA	TRBJ2-1	TGTGCCAGCAGCCCCCCCGGCGGTGGGCAGTACAATGAGCAGTTCTTC	CASSPPGGGQYNEQFF
TRBV10-3	few	TRBD1	TRBJ2-7	TGTGCCATCAGCCGACAGGGAAGCGAGCAGTACTTC	CAISRQGSEQYF
TRBV29-1	NA	TRBD2	TRBJ2-7	TGCAGCGTTGAATTCGGGGTCTCTAGCGGGCTTTTTTACGAGCAGTACTTC	CSVEFGVSSGLFYEQYF
TRBV24-1	NA	NA	TRBJ2-1	TGTGCCACCAGCTATAGGGGGAATGAGCAGTTCTTC	CATSYRGNEQFF
TRBV20-1	NA	NA	TRBJ2-1	TGCAGTGCCCCTGAGGGGGGGAGCTCCTACAATGAGCAGTTCTTC	CSAPEGGSSYNEQFF
TRBV6-6	NA	NA	TRBJ1-1	TGTGCCATCGGACCGCGGAACACTGAAGCTTTCTTT	CAIGPRNTEAFF
TRBV6-5	few	TRBD1	TRBJ1-1	TGTGCCAGCAGCAGGGGGAGGGAAGCTTTCTTT	CASSRGREAFF
TRBV5-6	NA	NA	TRBJ2-1	TGTGCCAGCAGCTTGAGGACTGGGTCCCCCTCCTACAATAAGCAGTTCTTC	CASSLRTGSPSYNKQFF
TRBV5-1	NA	TRBD2	TRBJ2-5	TGCGCCAGCAGCTTAGCGGGGGGGTCCCACAATGAGCAGTACTTC	CASSLAGGSHNEQYF
TRBV6-1	NA	NA	TRBJ1-5	TGTGCCAGCAGTGAAGTGTCGGGGAATCAGCCCCAGCATTTT	CASSEVSGNQPQHF
TRBV20-1	NA	TRBD1	TRBJ2-2	TGCAGTGCTCCGGACAGGGGGCGGACCGGGGAGCTGTTTTTT	CSAPDRGRTGELFF
TRBV5-1	NA	NA	TRBJ1-6	TGCGCCAGCAGCTTGGATAGCACACTTTCCTCACCCCTCCACTTT	CASSLDSTLSSPLHF
TRBV20-1	once	NA	TRBJ2-3	TGCAGTGCCGAGGGAAGGGGCGTAGATACGCAGTATTTT	CSAEGRGVDTQYF
TRBV27	few	NA	TRBJ1-2	TGTGCCAGCAGTTTCGGACTGACCTATGGCTACACCTTC	CASSFGLTYGYTF
TRBV11-3	NA	NA	TRBJ2-7	TGTGCCAGCAGCGGAGATTCAGGGTTAAGGTCCTACGAGCAGTACTTC	CASSGDSGLRSYEQYF
TRBV20-1	few	TRBD2	TRBJ2-3	TGCAGTGCTAGAGATAGGGCGGGGGAGTCTAGCACAGATACGCAGTATTTT	CSARDRAGESSTDTQYF
TRBV20-1	few	TRBD2	TRBJ2-3	TGCAGTGCTTCCGATACTAGCGGGAGCGCAGATACGCAGTATTTT	CSASDTSGSADTQYF
TRBV6-2/TRBV6-3	few	TRBD2	TRBJ2-3	TGTGCCAGCAGTTCGGACAGGGCTAGCGGGAGTGCAGATACGCAGTATTTT	CASSSDRASGSADTQYF
TRBV3-1	few	TRBD2	TRBJ2-7	TGTGCCAGCAGCCACCCCGAGGGACTAGCGGGAGGGCCTACCTACGAGCAGTACTTC	CASSHPEGLAGGPTYEQYF
TRBV6-1	NA	NA	TRBJ1-2	TGTGCCAGCAGTGACCCTAAAGCTAATGGCTACACCTTC	CASSDPKANGYTF
TRBV15	few	TRBD1	TRBJ1-2	TGTGCCACCAGCAGAGCCGGGACAGAGCAGTACTATGGCTACACCTTC	CATSRAGTEQYYGYTF
TRBV5-4	once	NA	TRBJ2-5	TGTGCCAGCAGCTTGGGGGGAATGGGTCGGGATAAGACCCAGTACTTC	CASSLGGMGRDKTQYF
TRBV12-3/TRBV12-4	NA	NA	TRBJ2-7	TGTGCCTGCAGTTTGGAGGGTCCCAGCGAGCAGTACTTC	CACSLEGPSEQYF
TRBV2	NA	NA	TRBJ2-7	TGTGCCAGCTGGGACTTACGTAGGGACGAGCAGTACTTC	CASWDLRRDEQYF
TRBV20-1	NA	NA	TRBJ2-7	TGCAGTGCTACCGACAGGAACTACGAGCAGTACTTC	CSATDRNYEQYF
TRBV5-1	many	NA	TRBJ2-5	TGCGCCAGCAGCTTGACTAACAAGGAGACCCAGTACTTC	CASSLTNKETQYF
TRBV11-2	NA	TRBD2	TRBJ2-1	TGTGCCAGCAGCTTAGTCCCGGCTAGCGGCATCGATGAGCAGTTCTTC	CASSLVPASGIDEQFF